This TCR beta chain comes out of a study of T-cell memory formation after mild COVID-19. Study-wide context: TCR clusters mostly belonged to single donors. Study results and limitations: There were some responding clones in pre-infection memory, which suggested that cross-reactive memory had joined. Contracting CD4+ clones sat mainly in CM and EM; CD8+ in EMRA.

Germline CDR1 and CDR2: SGHTA and FQGTGA. CDR3 length equals 13 residues. Trimming took 4 bases from V and 6 from J, leaving 9 bases between them. In the case of this clonotype: The antigen is undetermined.

TCRdb independently ran MiXCR on the 5' RACE reads; one entry per CDR3 protein. This table has roughly 250,000 distinct CDR3 sequences, approximately 16% appearing once. This sequence originates from a young man who had mild COVID-19 (a few samples of this study predate the infection). Cell type and time point are not known. The sample comprised PBMCs or a T cell subset sorted from them (not recorded which). The rearrangement joins TRBV7-3 to TRBJ2-2, with D uncertain. The CDR3 is CASSSRLSGELFF. In DNA form, the CDR3 reads TGTGCCAGCAGCTCCCGTTTATCCGGGGAGCTGTTTTTT.